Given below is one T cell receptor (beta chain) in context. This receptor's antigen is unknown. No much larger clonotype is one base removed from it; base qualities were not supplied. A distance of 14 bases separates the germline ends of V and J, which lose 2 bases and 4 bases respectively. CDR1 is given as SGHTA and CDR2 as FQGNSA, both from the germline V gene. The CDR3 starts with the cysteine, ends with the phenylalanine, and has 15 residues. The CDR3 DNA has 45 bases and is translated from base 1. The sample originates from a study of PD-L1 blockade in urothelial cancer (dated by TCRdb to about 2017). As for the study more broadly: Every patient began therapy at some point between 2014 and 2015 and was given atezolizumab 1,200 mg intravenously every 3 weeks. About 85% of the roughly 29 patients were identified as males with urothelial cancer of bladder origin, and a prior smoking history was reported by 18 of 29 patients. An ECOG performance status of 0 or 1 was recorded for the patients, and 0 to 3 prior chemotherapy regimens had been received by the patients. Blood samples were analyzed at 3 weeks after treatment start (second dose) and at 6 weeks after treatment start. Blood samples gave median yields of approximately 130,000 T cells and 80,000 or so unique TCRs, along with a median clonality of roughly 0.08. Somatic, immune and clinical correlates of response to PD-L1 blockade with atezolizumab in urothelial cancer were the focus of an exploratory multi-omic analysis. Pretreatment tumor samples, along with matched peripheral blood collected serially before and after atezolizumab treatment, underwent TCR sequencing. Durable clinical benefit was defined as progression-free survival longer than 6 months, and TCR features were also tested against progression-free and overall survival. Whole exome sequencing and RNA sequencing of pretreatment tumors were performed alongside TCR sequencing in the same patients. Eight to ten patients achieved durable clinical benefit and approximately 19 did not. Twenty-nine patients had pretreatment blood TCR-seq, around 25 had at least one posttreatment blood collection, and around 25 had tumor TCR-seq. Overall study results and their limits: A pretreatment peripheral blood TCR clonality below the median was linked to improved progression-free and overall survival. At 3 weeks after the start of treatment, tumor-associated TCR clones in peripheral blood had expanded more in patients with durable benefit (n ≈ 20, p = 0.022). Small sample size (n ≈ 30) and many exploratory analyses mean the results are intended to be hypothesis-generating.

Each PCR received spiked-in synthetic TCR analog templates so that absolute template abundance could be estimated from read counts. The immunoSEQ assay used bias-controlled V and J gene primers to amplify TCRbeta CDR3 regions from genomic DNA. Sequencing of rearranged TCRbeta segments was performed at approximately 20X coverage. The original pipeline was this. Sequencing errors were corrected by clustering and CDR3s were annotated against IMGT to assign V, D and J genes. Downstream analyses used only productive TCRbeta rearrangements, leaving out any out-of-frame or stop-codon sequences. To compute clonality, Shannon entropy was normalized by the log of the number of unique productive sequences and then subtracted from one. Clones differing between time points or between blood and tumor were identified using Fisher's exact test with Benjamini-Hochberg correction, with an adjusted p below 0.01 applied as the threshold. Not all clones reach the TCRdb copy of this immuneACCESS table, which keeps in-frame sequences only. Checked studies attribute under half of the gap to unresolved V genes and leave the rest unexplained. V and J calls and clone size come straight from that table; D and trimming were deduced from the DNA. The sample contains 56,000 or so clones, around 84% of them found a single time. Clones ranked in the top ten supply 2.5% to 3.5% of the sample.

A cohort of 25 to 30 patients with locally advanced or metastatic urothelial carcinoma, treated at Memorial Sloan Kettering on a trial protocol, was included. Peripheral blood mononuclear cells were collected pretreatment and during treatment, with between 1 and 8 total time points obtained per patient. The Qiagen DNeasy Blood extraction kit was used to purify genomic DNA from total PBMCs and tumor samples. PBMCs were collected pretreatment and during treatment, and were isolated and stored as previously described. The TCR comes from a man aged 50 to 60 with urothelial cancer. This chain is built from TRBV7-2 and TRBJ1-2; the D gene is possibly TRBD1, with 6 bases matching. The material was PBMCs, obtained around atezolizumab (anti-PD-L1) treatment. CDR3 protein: CASSLMGQIFYGYTF. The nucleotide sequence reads TGTGCCAGCAGCTTAATGGGACAAATATTCTATGGCTACACCTTC.